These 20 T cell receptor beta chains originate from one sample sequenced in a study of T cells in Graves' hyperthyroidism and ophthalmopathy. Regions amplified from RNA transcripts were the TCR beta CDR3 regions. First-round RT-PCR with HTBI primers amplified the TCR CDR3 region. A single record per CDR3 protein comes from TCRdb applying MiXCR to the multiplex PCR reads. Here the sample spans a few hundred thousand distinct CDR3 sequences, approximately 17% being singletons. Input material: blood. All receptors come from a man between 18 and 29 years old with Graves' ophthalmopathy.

The CDR3 reads CASSQPGGANYGYTF. The CDR3 DNA reads as TGCGCCAGCAGCCAGCCGGGGGGAGCTAACTATGGCTACACCTTC. The V call is TRBV5-1, the J call TRBJ1-2; tentative D call: TRBD1 (5 bases). CDR1 is SGHRS, CDR2 YFSETQ, per germline. Between the trimmed V and J ends, which lost 4 bases and 0 bases, there was a span of 13 bases. This CDR3 is built from 15 residues.

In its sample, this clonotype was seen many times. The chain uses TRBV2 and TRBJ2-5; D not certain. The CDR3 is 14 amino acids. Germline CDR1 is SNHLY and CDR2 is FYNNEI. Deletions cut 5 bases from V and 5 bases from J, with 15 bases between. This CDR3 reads CASSSSFTRETQYF. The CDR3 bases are TGTGCCAGCAGTAGTAGCTTTACTCGGGAGACCCAGTACTTC.

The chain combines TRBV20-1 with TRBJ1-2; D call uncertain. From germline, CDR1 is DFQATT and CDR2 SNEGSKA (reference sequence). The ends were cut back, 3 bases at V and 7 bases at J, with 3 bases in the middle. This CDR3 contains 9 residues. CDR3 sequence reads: CSASVGYTF. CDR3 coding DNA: TGCAGTGCTAGCGTTGGCTACACCTTC.

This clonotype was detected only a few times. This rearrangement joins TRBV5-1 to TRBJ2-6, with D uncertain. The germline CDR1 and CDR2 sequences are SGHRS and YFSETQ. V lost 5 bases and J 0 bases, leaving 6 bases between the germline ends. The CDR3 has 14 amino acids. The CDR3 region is CASRELSGANVLTF. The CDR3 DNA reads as TGCGCCAGCAGGGAGCTCTCTGGGGCCAACGTCCTGACTTTC.

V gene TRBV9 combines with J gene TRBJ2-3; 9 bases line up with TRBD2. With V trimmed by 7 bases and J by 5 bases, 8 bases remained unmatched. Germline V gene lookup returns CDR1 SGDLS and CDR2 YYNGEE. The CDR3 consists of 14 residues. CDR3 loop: CASAGGPGEDTQYF. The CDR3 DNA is TGTGCCAGCGCGGGGGGGCCGGGGGAAGATACGCAGTATTTT. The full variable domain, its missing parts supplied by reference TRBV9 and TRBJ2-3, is DSGVTQTPKHLITATGQRVTLRCSPRSGDLSVYWYQQSLDQGLQFLIQYYNGEERAKGNILERFSAQQFPDLHSELNLSSLELGDSALYFCASAGGPGEDTQYFGPGTRLTVL.

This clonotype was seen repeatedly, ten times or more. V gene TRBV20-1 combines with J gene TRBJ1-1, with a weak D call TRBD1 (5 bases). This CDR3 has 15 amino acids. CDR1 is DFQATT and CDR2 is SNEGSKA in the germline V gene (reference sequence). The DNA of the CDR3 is TGCAGCACTCGGGCTGGGAGGGGCTGGGACACTGAAGCTTTCTTT. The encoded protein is CSTRAGRGWDTEAFF.

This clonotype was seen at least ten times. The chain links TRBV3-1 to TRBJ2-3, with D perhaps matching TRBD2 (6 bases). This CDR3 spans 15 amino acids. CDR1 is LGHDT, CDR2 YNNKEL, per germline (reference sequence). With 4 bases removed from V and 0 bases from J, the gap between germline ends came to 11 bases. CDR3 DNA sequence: TGTGCCAGCAGCCCGGGACTTCGTAGCACAGATACGCAGTATTTT. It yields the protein CASSPGLRSTDTQYF.

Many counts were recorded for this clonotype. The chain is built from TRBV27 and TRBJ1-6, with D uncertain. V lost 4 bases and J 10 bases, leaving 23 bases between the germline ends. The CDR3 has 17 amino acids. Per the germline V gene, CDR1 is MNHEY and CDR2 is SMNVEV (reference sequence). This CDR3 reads CASSSQADTSMRSPLHF. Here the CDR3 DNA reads TGTGCCAGCAGTTCACAAGCCGACACATCCATGAGGTCACCCCTCCACTTT.

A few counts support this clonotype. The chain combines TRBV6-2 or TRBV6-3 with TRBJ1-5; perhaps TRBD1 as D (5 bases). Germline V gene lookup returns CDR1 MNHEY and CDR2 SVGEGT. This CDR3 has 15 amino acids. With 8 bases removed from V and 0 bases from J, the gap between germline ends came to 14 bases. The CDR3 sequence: CASLSDSYSNQPQHF. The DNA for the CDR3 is TGTGCCAGCCTTTCCGACAGTTATAGCAATCAGCCCCAGCATTTT.

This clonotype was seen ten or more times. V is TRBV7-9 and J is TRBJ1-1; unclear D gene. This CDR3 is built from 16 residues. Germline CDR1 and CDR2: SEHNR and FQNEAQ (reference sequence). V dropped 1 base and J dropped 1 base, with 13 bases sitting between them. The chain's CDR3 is CASSLGPPRQNTEAFF. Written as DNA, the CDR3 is TGTGCCAGCAGCTTAGGCCCACCAAGACAGAACACTGAAGCTTTCTTT.

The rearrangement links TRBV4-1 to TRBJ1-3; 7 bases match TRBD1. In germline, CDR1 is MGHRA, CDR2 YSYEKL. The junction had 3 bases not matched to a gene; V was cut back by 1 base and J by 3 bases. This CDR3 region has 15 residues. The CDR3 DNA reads TGCGCCAGCAGCCAAGCAGACAGGGATGGAAACACCATATATTTT. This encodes CASSQADRDGNTIYF.

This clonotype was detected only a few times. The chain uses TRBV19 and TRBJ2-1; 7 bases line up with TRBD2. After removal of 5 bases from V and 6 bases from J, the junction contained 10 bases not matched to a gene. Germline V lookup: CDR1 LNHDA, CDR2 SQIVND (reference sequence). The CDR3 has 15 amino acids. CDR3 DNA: TGTGCCAGTAGTCCGTTGGTGCGGGGGAGCAATGAGCAGTTCTTC. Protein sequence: CASSPLVRGSNEQFF. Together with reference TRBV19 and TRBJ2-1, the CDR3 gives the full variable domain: DGGITQSPKYLFRKEGQNVTLSCEQNLNHDAMYWYRQDPGQGLRLIYYSQIVNDFQKGDIAEGYSVSREKKESFPLTVTSAQKNPTAFYLCASSPLVRGSNEQFFGPGTRLTVL.

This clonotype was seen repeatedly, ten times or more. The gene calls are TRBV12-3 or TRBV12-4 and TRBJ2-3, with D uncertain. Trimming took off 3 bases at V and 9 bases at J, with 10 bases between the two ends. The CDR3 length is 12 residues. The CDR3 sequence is CASSFGLGTQYF. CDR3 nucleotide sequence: TGTGCCAGCAGTTTTGGGCTCGGGACGCAGTATTTT.

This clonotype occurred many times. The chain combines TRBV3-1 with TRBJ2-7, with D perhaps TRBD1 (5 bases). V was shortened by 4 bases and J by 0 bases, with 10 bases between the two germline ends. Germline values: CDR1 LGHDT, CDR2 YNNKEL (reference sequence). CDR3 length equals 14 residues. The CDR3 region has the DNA TGTGCCAGCAGCCTCACAGGCACCTCCTACGAGCAGTACTTC. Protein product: CASSLTGTSYEQYF.

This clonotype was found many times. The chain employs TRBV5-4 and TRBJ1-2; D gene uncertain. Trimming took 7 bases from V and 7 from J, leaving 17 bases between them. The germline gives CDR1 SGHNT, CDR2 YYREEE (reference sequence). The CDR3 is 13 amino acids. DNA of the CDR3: TGTGCCAGCCGCCGCGCGGGCATGGTTGGCTACACCTTC. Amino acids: CASRRAGMVGYTF. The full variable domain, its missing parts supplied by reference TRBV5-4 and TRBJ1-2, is ETGVTQSPTHLIKTRGQQVTLRCSSQSGHNTVSWYQQALGQGPQFIFQYYREEENGRGNFPPRFSGLQFPNYSSELNVNALELDDSALYLCASRRAGMVGYTFGSGTRLTVV.

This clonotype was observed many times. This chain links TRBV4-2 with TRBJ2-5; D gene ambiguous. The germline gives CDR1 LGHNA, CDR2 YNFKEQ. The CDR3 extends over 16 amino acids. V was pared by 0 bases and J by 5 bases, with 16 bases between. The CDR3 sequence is CASSQEGGPHGETQYF. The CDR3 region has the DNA TGTGCCAGCAGCCAAGAGGGTGGACCACATGGGGAGACCCAGTACTTC.

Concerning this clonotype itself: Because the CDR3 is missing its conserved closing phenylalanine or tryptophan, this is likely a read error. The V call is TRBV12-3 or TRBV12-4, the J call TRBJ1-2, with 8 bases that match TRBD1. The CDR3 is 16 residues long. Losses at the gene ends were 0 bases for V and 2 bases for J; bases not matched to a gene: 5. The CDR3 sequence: CASSLARGPENYGYTL. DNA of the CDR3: TGTGCCAGCAGTTTAGCCAGGGGGCCTGAGAACTATGGCTACACCCTC.

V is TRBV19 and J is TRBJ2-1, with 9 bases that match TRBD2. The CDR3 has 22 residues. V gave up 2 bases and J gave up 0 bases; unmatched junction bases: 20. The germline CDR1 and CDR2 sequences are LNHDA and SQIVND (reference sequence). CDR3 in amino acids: CASSIIWFAGRRGGGSYNEQFF. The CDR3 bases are TGTGCCAGTAGTATAATTTGGTTTGCGGGACGGCGGGGGGGTGGCTCCTACAATGAGCAGTTCTTC.

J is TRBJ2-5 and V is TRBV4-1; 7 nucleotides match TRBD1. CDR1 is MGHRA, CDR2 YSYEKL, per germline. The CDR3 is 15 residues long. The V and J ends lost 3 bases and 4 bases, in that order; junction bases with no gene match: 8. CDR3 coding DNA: TGCGCCAGCAGCCACCCCCAGGGGGTCTTAGAGACCCAGTACTTC. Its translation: CASSHPQGVLETQYF.

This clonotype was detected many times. Here the CDR3 reads CASSPGPKETQYF. The CDR3 coding sequence is TGTGCCAGCAGCCCGGGCCCAAAGGAGACCCAGTACTTC. V is TRBV11-3 and J is TRBJ2-5; D remains ambiguous. CDR1 SGHNT and CDR2 YENEEA come from the germline V gene. The CDR3 spans 13 residues. Trimming stripped 5 bases from V and 5 bases from J, with 12 bases between.